This entry lists 15 T cell receptor beta chains sequenced from one sample in a study of human T cells and chemical hapten exposure (dated by TCRdb to the early 2020s). Library prep was done by RACE. TCRdb shows the sequencer as NextSeq 500. The public reads were quality trimmed at Q25 with fastp and then assembled into clones with MiXCR by TCRdb, keeping productive beta chains. Each CDR3 protein appears once, grouped with its most common genes and DNA. The sample table lists around 340,000 distinct CDR3 sequences, about 7% of them with a count of one. The ten biggest clones cover more than 7% of the sample. The time point tag for this specimen amounts to: patch test 1, 2 weeks after DPC sensitization. The treatment or condition label for this specimen denotes: therapeutic diphenylcyclopropenone sensitization with weekly scalp DPC. This specimen consisted of whole blood, obtained in connection with sensitization to the hapten diphenylcyclopropenone (DPC). The receptors originated from a woman under 30 with alopecia areata. Some clones in this sample may be carry-over from other donors' samples.

In its sample, this clonotype was seen a few times. The chain uses TRBV20-1 and TRBJ2-3, with 12 bases lining up with TRBD2. CDR1 is DFQATT and CDR2 is SNEGSKA in the germline V gene (reference sequence). The CDR3 totals 15 residues. J lost 0 bases, V lost 5 bases, and 3 bases had no gene match. CDR3 protein: CSALLAGGSTDTQYF. CDR3 in DNA: TGCAGTGCTCTGCTAGCGGGGGGGAGCACAGATACGCAGTATTTT.

This clonotype was counted between two and nine times. The chain combines TRBV7-9 with TRBJ1-6; D is perhaps TRBD1 (5 bases). The CDR3 contains 14 residues. Per germline, CDR1 SEHNR and CDR2 FQNEAQ (reference sequence). The V end was cut by 1 base, the J end by 7 bases, with 8 bases between. CDR3 residues: CASSLGRQNSPLHF. The CDR3 nucleotides are TGTGCCAGCAGCTTAGGCCGACAGAATTCACCCCTCCACTTT.

In this sample, this clonotype turned up many times. The rearrangement joins TRBV7-8 to TRBJ2-2; 7 nucleotides agree with TRBD1. Germline assignment: CDR1 SGHVS and CDR2 FQNEAQ. This CDR3 spans 19 amino acids. V gave up 2 bases and J gave up 3 bases; unmatched junction bases: 15. CDR3 sequence (DNA): TGTGCCAGCAGCTTAATAGTTGGTGTAGGGACAGCCGACACCGGGGAGCTGTTTTTT. Translation gives CASSLIVGVGTADTGELFF.

This clonotype was observed at least ten times. Here the CDR3 DNA reads TGTGCCAGCAGTGTAACTAGCGGGGCACATGAGCAGTTCTTC. Amino acids: CASSVTSGAHEQFF. The chain combines TRBV12-3 or TRBV12-4 with TRBJ2-1, with 10 bases aligning to TRBD2. Germline trimming cut 5 bases from V and 8 bases from J; bases unmatched to any gene: 6. The CDR3 covers 14 residues.

The chain employs TRBV5-4 and TRBJ1-1; weak D call: TRBD1 (6 bases). Trimming took off 5 bases at V and 9 bases at J, with 14 bases between the two ends. The CDR3 has 12 amino acids. Germline V gene lookup returns CDR1 SGHNT and CDR2 YYREEE (reference sequence). The CDR3 coding sequence is TGTGCCAGCAGTTACATCCAGGGGAAAGCTTTCTTT. Translated: CASSYIQGKAFF.

This clonotype was detected ten times or more. The genes are TRBV10-3 and TRBJ2-2; maybe TRBD1 (6 bases). Germline V lookup: CDR1 ENHRY, CDR2 SYGVKD. V gave up 5 bases and J gave up 0 bases, with 13 bases separating them. The CDR3 is 16 amino acids. DNA for the CDR3: TGTGCCATCAGTAGGACAGCCCACGCGAACACCGGGGAGCTGTTTTTT. Translating it yields CAISRTAHANTGELFF.

This clonotype was seen ten or more times. The chain links TRBV7-2 to TRBJ2-5; TRBD2 aligns across 9 bases. Unmatched junction bases numbered 9, after V lost 0 bases and J lost 4 bases. Per the germline V gene, CDR1 is SGHTA and CDR2 is FQGNSA. The CDR3 length is 17 residues. Here the CDR3 DNA reads TGTGCCAGCAGCTTAGCGATGCGGGGGGGGCTCGGAGAGACCCAGTACTTC. It yields the protein CASSLAMRGGLGETQYF.

This clonotype turned up a few times. The chain joins TRBV5-1 to TRBJ1-1; tentatively, D is TRBD1 (5 bases). This CDR3 is built from 15 residues. Between the trimmed V and J ends, which lost 0 bases and 8 bases, there was a span of 17 bases. Germline V gene data show CDR1 as SGHRS and CDR2 as YFSETQ. The CDR3 region has the DNA TGCGCCAGCAGCTTGGATCCGAGCAGGGAGGCGGAAGCTTTCTTT. The encoded protein is CASSLDPSREAEAFF.

This clonotype was seen many times. The rearrangement joins TRBV2 to TRBJ2-1; D not resolved. Germline V gene data show CDR1 as SNHLY and CDR2 as FYNNEI. The CDR3 is 13 amino acids. V lost 6 bases and J lost 8, with 14 bases in between. The CDR3 DNA is TGTGCCAGCAGGGTACAGATTGGGGATGAGCAGTTCTTC. It specifies CASRVQIGDEQFF.

This clonotype was detected ten times or more. This chain links TRBV6-5 with TRBJ2-7; D is perhaps TRBD1 (6 bases). The germline CDR1 and CDR2 sequences are MNHEY and SVGAGI. The CDR3 sequence is 13 residues long. V was trimmed by 7 bases and J by 2 bases, leaving 12 bases between them. The chain's CDR3 is CASTRGGTYEQYF. The CDR3 DNA is TGTGCCAGCACCAGAGGGGGTACCTACGAGCAGTACTTC.

This clonotype was found many times. The genes are TRBV13 and TRBJ2-4, with 7 positions matching TRBD2. The CDR3 is 17 residues long. V trimming: 4 bases; J trimming: 1 base; junction bases outside the gene matches: 10. The germline V gene encodes CDR1 PRHDT and CDR2 FYEKMQ (reference sequence). For the CDR3, the DNA is TGTGCCAGCAGCTATTTTCTCGGGGGGTCCGCCAAAAACATTCAGTACTTC. Protein product: CASSYFLGGSAKNIQYF.

This clonotype was recorded a few times. V gene TRBV10-3 combines with J gene TRBJ2-5; D is perhaps TRBD2 (5 bases). Germline assignment: CDR1 ENHRY and CDR2 SYGVKD. CDR3 length equals 15 residues. Between the trimmed V and J ends, which lost 0 bases and 2 bases, there was a span of 10 bases. CDR3 sequence: CAISESWELQETQYF. In DNA, the CDR3 is TGTGCCATCAGTGAGTCGTGGGAGTTGCAAGAGACCCAGTACTTC.

At least ten counts were recorded for this clonotype. The chain is built from TRBV3-1 and TRBJ2-1, with D possibly matching TRBD1 (5 bases). This CDR3 comprises 15 residues. Germline loops: CDR1 LGHDT, CDR2 YNNKEL (reference sequence). V was clipped by 4 bases and J by 7 bases, with 17 bases between them. The CDR3 DNA reads as TGTGCCAGCAGCCTGGGGCCATCAGCTTCGAATGAGCAGTTCTTC. Translation gives CASSLGPSASNEQFF.

This clonotype has only a few counts. This chain joins TRBV6-5 and TRBJ1-4; weak D call: TRBD1 (5 bases). This CDR3 contains 14 residues. The V gene's germline CDR1 is MNHEY and CDR2 SVGAGI. The V end lost 10 bases, the J end lost 7 bases, and 19 bases lay between the germline ends. Here the CDR3 reads CATSPGGQGEKLFF. The CDR3 DNA reads TGTGCCACTTCGCCCGGGGGTCAGGGTGAAAAACTGTTTTTT.

In its sample, this clonotype was seen many times. V usage is TRBV6-1 and J usage is TRBJ1-2, with D uncertain. From germline, CDR1 is MNHNS and CDR2 SASEGT. This CDR3 has 14 amino acids. Between the trimmed V and J ends, which lost 0 bases and 1 base, there was a span of 6 bases. CDR3 protein: CASSEAYSNYGYTF. In DNA, the CDR3 is TGTGCCAGCAGTGAAGCTTACAGTAACTATGGCTACACCTTC.